This T cell receptor (beta chain) was recovered during a study of OX40 agonist ivuxolimab in advanced cancers. This clone was seen a handful of times. Profiled with immunoSEQ multiplex PCR; TCRdb holds only in-frame clones, not every one. The repertoire consists of 45,000 to 65,000 clones, with more than 75% occurring once and the leading ten covering 2.4%. The CDR3 has 15 residues. V was pared by 0 bases and J by 1 base, with 10 bases between. Germline-derived CDR1 and CDR2 are SGHAT and FQNNGV. The TCR originated in an adult with an advanced solid tumor such as melanoma, head and neck, liver or kidney cancer. The chain employs TRBV11-2 and TRBJ2-7; D remains ambiguous. The source material was CD4+ or CD8+ T cells sorted from blood, sampled in a trial of the OX40 agonist ivuxolimab. CDR3 sequence: CASSLDLSRSYEQYF. The CDR3 bases are TGTGCCAGCAGCTTAGATCTGAGCAGGTCCTACGAGCAGTACTTC.